Detailed here is one TCR beta chain. Per the original methods: The assay estimated nucleated cells by amplifying reference gene primers. The repertoire was sequenced with immunoSEQ multiplex PCR; TCRdb's copy has only in-frame clones and lacks some. V, J and clone size derive from that table, while D and trimming were established from the DNA sequence. The repertoire holds almost 95,000 clones, roughly 89% seen once, with around 16% in the top ten. The data belong to a study of blood T cell repertoires in COVID-19. Germline CDR1 and CDR2: ENHRY and SYGVKD. The CDR3 loop spans 13 amino acids. V was clipped by 4 bases and J by 6 bases, with 12 bases between them.

The sequence was obtained from a woman aged 60-70 years with COVID-19, enrolled during active disease. The V call is TRBV10-3, the J call TRBJ1-1, with D uncertain. The specimen sequenced was peripheral blood. This CDR3 reads CAISVFQASEAFF. CDR3 DNA: TGTGCCATCAGTGTATTTCAGGCATCTGAAGCTTTCTTT.